This T cell receptor (beta chain) was observed in a study of beta chain features in type 1 diabetes. Study-level findings and limits: Type 1 diabetes patients had TCRB CDR3s that were shorter (moderately but significantly so) in all four CD4+ subsets. cDNA sequencing could over-represent cells with high TCR expression.

Every bit of the isolated RNA underwent reverse transcription, so sequencing read expressed TCRB transcripts. Naive, central memory and regulatory T cell samples came to a mean of approximately 3.57 million reads. The assay was immunoSEQ multiplex PCR, and TCRdb's table has in-frame clones only and misses some. The table lists 93,000 or so clones, roughly 28% of them singletons. This clone has more than one count but fewer than ten. What it recognizes is unknown. A single heparinised blood sample, averaging about 120 mL, was obtained per donor. Sorted cells reached over 98% purity in every population. Germline V gives CDR1 SGHNT, CDR2 YENEEA. This CDR3 has 13 amino acids. The ends were cut back, 5 bases at V and 4 bases at J, with 10 bases in the middle.

The chain recombines TRBV11-3 with TRBJ2-3, with D perhaps TRBD2 (6 bases). This TCR was sampled from a woman between 18 and 29 years old with type 1 diabetes. Sequencing input: central memory CD4+ T cells from blood. The CDR3 coding sequence is TGTGCCAGCAGCCTCGGGGGACCAGATACGCAGTATTTT. It is translated as CASSLGGPDTQYF.